The 2 T cell receptor beta chains reported below all come from one sample, sequenced in a study of vaccination and CD4 T cells after COVID-19. These TCRs are of unknown antigen specificity. Treatment here: 10-day PBMC culture with coronavirus spike peptide pools or control peptides (ViraFEST assay). The Oncomine TCR Beta short-read assay was applied to DNA of cultured CD4+ T cells. TCRdb used MiXCR to reprocess the PCR reads, holding one entry per CDR3 protein. Among about 13,000 distinct CDR3 sequences, roughly 60% were seen once, and the ten largest hold approximately 17%. The sequenced sample was cultured CD4+ T cells from blood, obtained after SARS-CoV-2 vaccination. Receptor source: a human donor with COVID-19.

V is TRBV7-9 and J is TRBJ1-2; 12 nucleotides align to TRBD1. The J segment lost 7 bases and the V segment lost 1 base, leaving 7 bases of the junction unmatched. Germline V lookup: CDR1 SEHNR, CDR2 FQNEAQ (reference sequence). This CDR3 has 16 residues. The CDR3 loop reads CASSLVGDRGRSGYTF. DNA for the CDR3: TGTGCCAGCAGCTTAGTTGGGGACAGGGGGCGAAGTGGCTACACCTTC.

This clonotype was seen just once. The chain has TRBV14 and TRBJ1-2, with unresolved D. The CDR3 covers 15 residues. Trimming stripped 2 bases from V and 2 bases from J, with 12 bases between. Germline V lookup: CDR1 SGHDN, CDR2 FVKESK. CDR3: CASSQSSEGNYGYTF. CDR3 DNA sequence: TGTGCCAGCAGCCAATCTTCTGAAGGGAACTATGGCTACACCTTC.